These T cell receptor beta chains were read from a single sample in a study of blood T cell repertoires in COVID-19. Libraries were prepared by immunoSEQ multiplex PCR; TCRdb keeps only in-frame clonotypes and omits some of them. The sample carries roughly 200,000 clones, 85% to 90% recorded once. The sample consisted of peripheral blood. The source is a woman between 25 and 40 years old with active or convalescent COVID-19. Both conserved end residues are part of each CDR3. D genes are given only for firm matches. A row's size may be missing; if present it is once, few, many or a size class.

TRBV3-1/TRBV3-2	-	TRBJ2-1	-	TGTGCCAGCAGCCAGTCCGGTAATGAGCAGTTCTTC	CASSQSGNEQFF
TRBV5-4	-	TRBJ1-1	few	TGTGCCAGCAGCTACCCTCAGGGGAACACTGAAGCTTTCTTT	CASSYPQGNTEAFF
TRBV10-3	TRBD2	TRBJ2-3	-	TGTGCCATCAGTGAAGGGACTAGCGGGATCGACACAGATACGCAGTATTTT	CAISEGTSGIDTDTQYF
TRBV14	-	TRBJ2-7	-	TGTGCCAGCAGCCAAGATTTATCCTCCTACGAGCAGTACTTC	CASSQDLSSYEQYF
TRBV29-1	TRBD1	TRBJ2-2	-	TGCAGCGTTAGGACAGGGGTTCAGACCGGGGAGCTGTTTTTT	CSVRTGVQTGELFF
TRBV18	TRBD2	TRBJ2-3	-	TGTGCCAGCTCACCAGGGGGACTAGCGGCCCCGGATACGCAGTATTTT	CASSPGGLAAPDTQYF
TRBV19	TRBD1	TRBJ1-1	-	TGTGCCAGTGCTTGGACAGGGGGGGTCGCACCTGAAGCTTTCTTT	CASAWTGGVAPEAFF
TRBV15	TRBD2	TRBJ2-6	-	TGTGCCACCAGCAGGGGGACTAGCGGCGTCTCTGGGGCCAACGTCCTGACTTTC	CATSRGTSGVSGANVLTF
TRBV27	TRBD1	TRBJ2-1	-	TGTGCCAGCAGTTTCCACTCACAGGGGTTTGGGGCGCAGTTCTTC	CASSFHSQGFGAQFF
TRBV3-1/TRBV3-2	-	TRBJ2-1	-	TGTGCCAGCAGCCCCCGACAGGTAAACTACAATGAGCAGTTCTTC	CASSPRQVNYNEQFF
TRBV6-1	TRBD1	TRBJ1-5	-	TGTGCCAGCAGTGAGGCCGGGACAGGGTCCCATCAGCCCCAGCATTTT	CASSEAGTGSHQPQHF
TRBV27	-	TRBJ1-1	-	TGTGCCAGCAGGGACGGACAGCCCGGGACTGAAGCTTTCTTT	CASRDGQPGTEAFF
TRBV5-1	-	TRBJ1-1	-	TGCGCCAGCAGCATATCAGGGGTGAACACTGAAGCTTTCTTT	CASSISGVNTEAFF
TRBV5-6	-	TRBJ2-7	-	TGTGCCAGCAGCTTGGCGGTAGGAAGGGGCGACGAGCAGTACTTC	CASSLAVGRGDEQYF
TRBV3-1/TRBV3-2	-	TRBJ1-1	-	TGTGCCAGGCGTGCTACCGGCTCCCGGGACACTGAAGCTTTCTTT	CARRATGSRDTEAFF
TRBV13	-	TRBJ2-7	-	TGTGCCAGCAGCTCGGGCCGGCGGGGCGAGCAGTACTTC	CASSSGRRGEQYF
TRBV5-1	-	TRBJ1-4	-	TGCGCCAGCAGCTTTGACGGTCGTACAGCAACTAATGAAAAACTGTTTTTT	CASSFDGRTATNEKLFF
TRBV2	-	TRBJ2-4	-	TGTGCCAGCAGTGAGAGGGGGCGGGAGGCCCTAGACAACATTCAGTACTTC	CASSERGREALDNIQYF
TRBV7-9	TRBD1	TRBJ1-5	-	TGTGCCAGCAGCCTTACAGGGGGCGCGGGTCAGCCCCAGCATTTT	CASSLTGGAGQPQHF
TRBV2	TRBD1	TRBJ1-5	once	TGTGCCAGCAATGCACAAGGGGGCCTGGGCAATCAGCCCCAGCATTTT	CASNAQGGLGNQPQHF
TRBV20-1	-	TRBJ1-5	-	TGCAGTGCTAGTTACACAGGGTACGATCAGCCCCAGCATTTT	CSASYTGYDQPQHF
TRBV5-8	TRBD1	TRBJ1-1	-	TGTGCCAGCAGCCTTATCGGGACAGGGAACACTGAAGCTTTCTTT	CASSLIGTGNTEAFF
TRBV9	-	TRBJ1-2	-	TGTGCCAGCAGCGTCCCGGGAAACTATGGCTACACCTTC	CASSVPGNYGYTF
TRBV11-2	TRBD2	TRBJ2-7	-	TGTGCCAGCAGCTTAGTAACTAGCGGGGACCTAAGGTTCTACGAGCAGTACTTC	CASSLVTSGDLRFYEQYF
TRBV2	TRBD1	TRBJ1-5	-	TGTGCCAGCCGGGGACAGGGCAGCAATCAGCCCCAGCATTTT	CASRGQGSNQPQHF